Sequencing of this T cell receptor (beta chain) was carried out in a study of CD8 T cells in Susac syndrome. Bulk CD8+ and CD4+ cells came from magnetic negative isolation; CD8+ TEMRA by FACS. The CDR3 is 15 residues long. Trimming took 0 bases from V and 3 from J, leaving 15 bases between them. CDR1 is GTSNPN and CDR2 is SVGIG in the germline V gene (reference sequence). Random hexamers were used to reverse transcribe 0.5 to 1 ug of RNA. TCRdb itself ran the immunoSEQ multiplex PCR reads through MiXCR, one entry per CDR3 protein. The repertoire holds some 400,000 distinct CDR3 sequences, with approximately 85% as singletons.

The sample comprised CD8+ T cells from PBMCs. The chain joins TRBV30 to TRBJ2-7; D is possibly TRBD1 (6 bases). The TCR was taken from a human donor with multiple sclerosis. CDR3 DNA: TGTGCCTGGAGTGTAGGGGCAGGGGAACACTACGAGCAGTACTTC. As protein: CAWSVGAGEHYEQYF. Using reference TRBV30 and TRBJ2-7 for the parts outside the CDR3, the full variable domain is SQTIHQWPATLVQPVGSPLSLECTVEGTSNPNLYWYRQAAGRGLQLLFYSVGIGQISSEVPQNLSASRPQDRQFILSSKKLLLSDSGFYLCAWSVGAGEHYEQYFGPGTRLTVT.